This entry concerns a single T cell receptor (beta chain). Its antigen is unidentified. Treatment denoted: approximately 9-day PBMC culture with coronavirus spike peptide pools or control peptides (ViraFEST assay). ViraFEST sequenced TCRs after peptide-pool expansion of antigen-specific T cells. The entry originates in a study of vaccination and CD4 T cells after COVID-19. Cultured CD4+ T-cell DNA underwent Oncomine TCR Beta short-read sequencing. Using its own MiXCR run on the PCR reads, TCRdb lists one record per CDR3 protein. The sample consists of around 14,000 distinct CDR3 sequences, roughly half of them appearing once. There are 13 residues in the CDR3. Per the germline V gene, CDR1 is SEHNR and CDR2 is FQNEAQ (reference sequence). V was shortened by 4 bases and J by 0 bases, with 6 bases between the two germline ends.

The receptor was derived from a human donor who had recovered from COVID-19. Sequences were obtained from CD4+ T cells from blood, cultured in vitro. This chain joins TRBV7-9 and TRBJ1-1; no firm D call. The CDR3 protein is CASSSIMNTEAFF. The CDR3, as DNA: TGTGCCAGCAGCTCCATAATGAACACTGAAGCTTTCTTT.